Following are 8 T cell receptor beta chains from one sample sequenced in a study of T-cell reconstitution after alpha-beta-depleted transplantation in children. Molecular barcoding with unique molecular identifiers was used for the TCRbeta library. TCRdb re-derived calls from the PCR reads in MiXCR, one entry per CDR3 protein. The sample records around 340,000 distinct CDR3 sequences, about 14% being singletons. This sample comprised PBMCs, obtained from the stem cell graft. These receptors were obtained from a human donor who donated a stem cell graft to a child with Fanconi anemia.

There are many counts of this clonotype. The chain links TRBV12-3 or TRBV12-4 to TRBJ1-1, with TRBD1 matching over 8 bases. V was clipped by 7 bases and J by 2 bases; unmatched bases: 9. This CDR3 spans 15 amino acids. This CDR3 is CASTSLGQGNTEAFF. The CDR3 coding sequence is TGTGCCAGCACTTCTCTTGGACAGGGTAACACTGAAGCTTTCTTT.

This clonotype was picked up many times. J is TRBJ2-3 and V is TRBV4-3; D may be TRBD1 (5 bases). The CDR3 sequence is 16 residues long. Germline V gives CDR1 LGHNA, CDR2 YSLEER. V was clipped by 4 bases and J by 5 bases, with 19 bases between them. The CDR3 sequence is CASSREGASRKDTQYF. DNA for the CDR3: TGCGCCAGCAGCCGGGAAGGGGCTAGTAGAAAAGATACGCAGTATTTT.

This clonotype has a count of ten or more. The rearrangement uses TRBV16 and TRBJ2-5; a possible D gene is TRBD2 (6 bases). Germline lookup yields CDR1 KGHSY and CDR2 FQNENV. Trimming took off 5 bases at V and 3 bases at J, with 10 bases between the two ends. This CDR3 has 13 amino acids. The CDR3 DNA reads as TGTGCCAGCAGCTACGGGACTGAAGAGACCCAGTACTTC. Translation: CASSYGTEETQYF.

This clonotype was detected a few times. The CDR3: CASSLDRGREQYV. CDR3 nucleotides: TGTGCCAGCAGCTTGGACAGGGGACGGGAGCAGTACGTC. The rearrangement uses TRBV7-2 and TRBJ2-7; TRBD1 agrees at 9 bases. The V and J ends lost 3 bases and 7 bases, in that order; junction bases with no gene match: 4. The CDR3 covers 13 residues. Germline values: CDR1 SGHTA, CDR2 FQGNSA.

This clonotype appeared many times. The V and J genes are TRBV9 and TRBJ2-1, with TRBD1 matching over 9 bases. Per germline, CDR1 SGDLS and CDR2 YYNGEE. Trimming cost V 3 bases and J 0 bases; bases outside gene matches: 1. The CDR3 is 15 residues long. Here the CDR3 DNA reads TGTGCCAGCAGCGCGGGACAGGGCTCCTACAATGAGCAGTTCTTC. Translation: CASSAGQGSYNEQFF.

The sample holds one count of this clonotype. A read error is possible here, since a much larger clone lies one base away. The J gene is TRBJ1-1, the V gene TRBV5-1, with D unresolved. Trimming pared 0 bases from V and 1 base from J, leaving 7 bases between. The CDR3 spans 14 residues. Germline CDR1 reads SGHRS; CDR2 reads YFSETQ. The CDR3 DNA reads as TGCGCCAGCAGCTTGGTGGATAGGAACACTGAAGCTTTCTTT. Its protein product is CASSLVDRNTEAFF.

The V and J genes are TRBV15 and TRBJ2-7, with 14 bases aligning to TRBD2. V shed 3 bases, J shed 6 bases, and the junction held 7 bases outside the gene matches. Germline CDR1 and CDR2: LNHNV and YYDKDF (reference sequence). This CDR3 has 16 residues. In nucleotides, the CDR3 is TGTGCCACCAGCAGGGGGGGACTAGCGGGAGTTGTCGAGCAGTACTTC. Amino acids: CATSRGGLAGVVEQYF.

This clonotype was seen only a few times. The CDR3 coding sequence is TGTGCCAGCGCCTGGAGCTCTGGAAACACCATATATTTT. Translated: CASAWSSGNTIYF. This chain links TRBV14 with TRBJ1-3; D unresolved. Between the trimmed V and J ends, which lost 8 bases and 0 bases, there was a span of 8 bases. Per the germline V gene, CDR1 is SGHDN and CDR2 is FVKESK. This CDR3 comprises 13 residues.